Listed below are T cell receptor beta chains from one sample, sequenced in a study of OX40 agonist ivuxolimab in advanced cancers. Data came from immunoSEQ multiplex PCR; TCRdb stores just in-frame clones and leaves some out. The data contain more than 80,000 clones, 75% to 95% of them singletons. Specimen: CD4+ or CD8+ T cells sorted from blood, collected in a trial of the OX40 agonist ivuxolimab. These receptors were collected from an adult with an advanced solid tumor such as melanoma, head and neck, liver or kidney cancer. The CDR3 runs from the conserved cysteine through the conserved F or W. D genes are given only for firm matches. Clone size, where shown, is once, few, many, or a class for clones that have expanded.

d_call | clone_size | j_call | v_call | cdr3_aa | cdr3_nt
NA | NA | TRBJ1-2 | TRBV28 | CASSTTGNYGYTF | TGTGCCAGCAGCACTACAGGGAACTATGGCTACACCTTC
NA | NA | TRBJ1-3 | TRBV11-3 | CASSLGGRHSGNTIYF | TGTGCCAGCAGCTTAGGTGGCAGGCACTCTGGAAACACCATATATTTT
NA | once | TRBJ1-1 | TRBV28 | CASSLLGAGTEAFF | TGTGCCAGCAGTTTGTTGGGGGCTGGGACTGAAGCTTTCTTT
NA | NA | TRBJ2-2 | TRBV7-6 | CASSSAGNTGELFF | TGTGCCAGCAGCTCAGCCGGGAACACCGGGGAGCTGTTTTTT
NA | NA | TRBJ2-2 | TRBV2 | CASRGTQNTGELFF | TGTGCCAGCAGAGGGACACAGAACACCGGGGAGCTGTTTTTT
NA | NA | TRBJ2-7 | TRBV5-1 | CASSLEYQGVGGEQYF | TGCGCCAGCAGCTTGGAATACCAGGGGGTGGGAGGTGAGCAGTACTTC
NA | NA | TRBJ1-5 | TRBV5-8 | CASSLTGMVNEPQHF | TGTGCCAGCAGCTTGACAGGGATGGTGAATGAACCCCAGCATTTT
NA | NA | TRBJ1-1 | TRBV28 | CASSSTGKRAFF | TGTGCCAGCAGTAGCACAGGGAAACGTGCTTTCTTT
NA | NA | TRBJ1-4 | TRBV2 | CASSVQGGTNEKLFF | TGTGCCAGCAGTGTTCAGGGAGGCACTAATGAAAAACTGTTTTTT
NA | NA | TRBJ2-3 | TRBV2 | CASSEDAGWGDTQYF | TGTGCCAGCAGTGAAGATGCGGGATGGGGAGATACGCAGTATTTT
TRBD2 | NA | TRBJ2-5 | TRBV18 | CASSILAVGDETQYF | TGTGCCAGCTCAATACTAGCGGTTGGTGACGAGACCCAGTACTTC
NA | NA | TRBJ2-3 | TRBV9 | CASSPRTTWGRDPSTDTQYF | TGTGCCAGCAGCCCACGTACAACCTGGGGGCGGGACCCTAGCACAGATACGCAGTATTTT
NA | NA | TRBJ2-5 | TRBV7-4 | CASSLRGRRQETQYF | TGTGCCAGCAGCTTAAGGGGACGGCGCCAAGAGACCCAGTACTTC
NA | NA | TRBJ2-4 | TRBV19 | CATTDRTMQYF | TGTGCCACAACTGACAGGACCATGCAGTACTTC
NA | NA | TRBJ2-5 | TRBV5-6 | CASSLWARRGVRATQYF | TGTGCCAGCAGCTTGTGGGCGCGTCGGGGCGTGAGAGCGACCCAGTACTTC
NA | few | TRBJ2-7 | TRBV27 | CASSPSRRSYEQYF | TGTGCCAGCAGTCCCAGCCGGAGGTCCTACGAGCAGTACTTC
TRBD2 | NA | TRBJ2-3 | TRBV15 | CATSRDRTSGRPSTDTQYF | TGTGCCACCAGCAGAGATAGGACTAGCGGGAGACCAAGCACAGATACGCAGTATTTT
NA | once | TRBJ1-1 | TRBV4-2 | CASSQEVTVPNTEAFF | TGTGCCAGCAGCCAAGAAGTAACGGTCCCGAACACTGAAGCTTTCTTT
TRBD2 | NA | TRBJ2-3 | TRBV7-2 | CASSLDRLAGDTQYF | TGTGCCAGCAGCTTAGACAGACTAGCGGGAGATACGCAGTATTTT
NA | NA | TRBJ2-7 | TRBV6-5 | CASSPGPPYEQYF | TGTGCCAGCAGCCCGGGCCCCCCCTACGAGCAGTACTTC
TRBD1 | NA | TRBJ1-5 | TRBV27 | CASSGQGGFQPQHF | TGTGCCAGCAGTGGACAGGGAGGGTTTCAGCCCCAGCATTTT
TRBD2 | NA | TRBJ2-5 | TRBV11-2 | CASSLGTSGTHETQYF | TGTGCCAGCAGCTTAGGGACTAGCGGGACCCACGAGACCCAGTACTTC
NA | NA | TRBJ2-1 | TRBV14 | CASGDFFEQFF | TGTGCCAGCGGAGATTTCTTTGAGCAGTTCTTC
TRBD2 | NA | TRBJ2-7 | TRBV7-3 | CASSTSSGSNEQYF | TGTGCCAGCAGCACTTCTAGCGGGAGTAACGAGCAGTACTTC
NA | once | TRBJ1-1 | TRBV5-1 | CASSLTVLTEAFF | TGCGCCAGCAGCTTGACAGTCTTAACTGAAGCTTTCTTT
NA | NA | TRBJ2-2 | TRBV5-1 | CASSLDSRGVYTGELFF | TGCGCCAGCAGCTTGGATTCCCGAGGGGTCTACACCGGGGAGCTGTTTTTT
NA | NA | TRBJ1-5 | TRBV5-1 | CASSLSGETGNQPQHF | TGCGCCAGCAGCTTGTCAGGGGAGACGGGCAATCAGCCCCAGCATTTT
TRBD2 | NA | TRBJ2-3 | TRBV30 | CAWRVWLAGGLDTQYF | TGTGCCTGGAGGGTCTGGCTAGCGGGAGGTTTGGATACGCAGTATTTT
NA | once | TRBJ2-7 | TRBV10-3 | CAIRTGYEQYF | TGTGCCATCAGGACAGGTTACGAGCAGTACTTC